This T cell receptor (beta chain) was documented in a study of cytomegalovirus exposure and HLA in healthy donors. Findings of the study overall: In a later analysis, most CMV-associated TCR beta chains appeared HLA-restricted.

The PCR contained 60 Vbeta and 13 Jbeta primers. Clones were read by immunoSEQ multiplex PCR, and TCRdb kept only the in-frame ones, dropping some. The sample yields roughly 97,000 clones, about 80% seen once. Healthy bone marrow donors made up the donor group. A remark on this clone: The target antigen is unknown.

The source of this sequence is a man aged 55 to 70 in good health and CMV-seropositive. Sequencing was performed on PBMCs.

CDR3 residues: CASSPPRVENTGELFF. In DNA form, the CDR3 reads TGTGCCAGCTCACCACCGAGGGTGGAGAACACCGGGGAGCTGTTTTTT. The chain recombines TRBV18 with TRBJ2-2; D might be TRBD2 (5 bases). The CDR3 covers 16 residues. In germline, CDR1 is KGHSH, CDR2 LQKENI. V was shortened by 0 bases and J by 1 base, with 9 bases between the two germline ends.